A single TCR beta chain is shown here with its context. With V trimmed by 0 bases and J by 5 bases, 6 bases remained unmatched. This CDR3 contains 17 residues. Germline CDR1 MNHEY, CDR2 SVGEGT. Source study methods: Reference gene primer amplification gave nucleated cell count estimates. Profiling relied on immunoSEQ multiplex PCR, and the TCRdb table lists in-frame clones only, not all of them. That table furnishes V, J and clone size, whereas the DNA furnished D and trimming. The table has more than 30,000 clones, about 88% seen once. The source of the sample is a study of blood T cell repertoires in COVID-19. Looking at the study overall: Samples taken during acute and convalescent COVID-19 were collected in the United States, Italy and Spain. PBMCs, B-cell-depleted T cells, or T cells provided the cDNA or gDNA that made up the material.

The V and J genes are TRBV6-2 or TRBV6-3 and TRBJ2-2; 10 nucleotides agree with TRBD2. Sequencing used peripheral blood. This sequence was found in a man aged 55 to 70 with active COVID-19. CDR3 sequence: CASSYSPSGRRTGELFF. The CDR3 DNA is TGTGCCAGCAGTTACTCACCTAGCGGGAGAAGAACCGGGGAGCTGTTTTTT.